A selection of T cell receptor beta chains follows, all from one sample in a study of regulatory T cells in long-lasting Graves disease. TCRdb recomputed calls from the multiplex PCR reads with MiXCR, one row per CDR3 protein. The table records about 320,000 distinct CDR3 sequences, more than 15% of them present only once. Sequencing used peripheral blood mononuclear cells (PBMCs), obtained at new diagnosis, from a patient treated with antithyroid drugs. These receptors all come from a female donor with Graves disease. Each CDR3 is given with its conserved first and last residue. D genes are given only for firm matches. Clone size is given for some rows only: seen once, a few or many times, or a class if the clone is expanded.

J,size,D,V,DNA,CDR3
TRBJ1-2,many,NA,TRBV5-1,TGCGCCAGCAGCTTGGCCGGGACACACTATGGCTACACCTTC,CASSLAGTHYGYTF
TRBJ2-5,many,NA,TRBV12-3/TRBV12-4,TGTGCCAGCAATAGGGGCAAAGAGACCCAGTACTTC,CASNRGKETQYF
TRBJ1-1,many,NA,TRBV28,TGTGCCAGCAGCTACCACAGGAGCTACACTGAAGCTTTCTTT,CASSYHRSYTEAFF
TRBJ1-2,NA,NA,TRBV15,TGTGCCACCAGCAGAGATCGACCGATTGAGACAAATGGCTACACCTTC,CATSRDRPIETNGYTF
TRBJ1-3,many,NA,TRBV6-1,TGTGCCAGCAACCCGGGCCCAAGACCCTCTGGAAACACCATATATTTT,CASNPGPRPSGNTIYF
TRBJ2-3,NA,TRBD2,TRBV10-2,TGCGCCAGCAGGAGGATAGCGGGAGGGACAGATACGCAGTATTTT,CASRRIAGGTDTQYF
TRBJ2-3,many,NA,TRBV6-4,TGTGCCAGCAGTGAAGTTGGGCAAGGTACGCAGTATTTT,CASSEVGQGTQYF
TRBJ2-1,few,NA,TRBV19,TGTGCCAGTTGCGGGATCTTCCCCTACAATGAGCAGTTCTTC,CASCGIFPYNEQFF
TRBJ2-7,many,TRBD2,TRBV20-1,TGCAGTGCTCGACTTGGACTAGCGGGAGACTACGAGCAGTACTTC,CSARLGLAGDYEQYF
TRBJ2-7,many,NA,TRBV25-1,TGTGCCAGCAGCCAATGGGGAGATCCGGGCCACGAGCAGTACTTC,CASSQWGDPGHEQYF
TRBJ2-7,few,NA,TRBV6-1,TGTGCCAGCAGGGCGTCGGGCTTCAGTGGGGAGCAGTACTTC,CASRASGFSGEQYF
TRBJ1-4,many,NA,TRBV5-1,TGCGCCAGCAGCCGATTCTCCGGGACTAATGAAAAACTGTTTTTT,CASSRFSGTNEKLFF
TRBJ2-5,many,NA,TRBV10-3,TGTGCCATCAGTGAGCCCTGGGGGGAGTCTGGAGGGACCCAGTACTTC,CAISEPWGESGGTQYF
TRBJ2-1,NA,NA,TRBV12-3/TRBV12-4,TGTGCCAGCACGGATAAGCCTTACAATGAGCAGTTCTTC,CASTDKPYNEQFF
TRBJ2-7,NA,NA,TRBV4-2,TGTGCCAGCAGCCCGTCTACGGGGACCTCTTTCGAGCAGTACTTC,CASSPSTGTSFEQYF
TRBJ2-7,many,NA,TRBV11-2,TGTGCCAGCAGCCCCGAGAGGGGTTTTTACGAGCAGTACTTC,CASSPERGFYEQYF
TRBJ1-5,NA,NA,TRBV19,TGTGCCGGTAGTCCCCGAGGACTTCCGATCGAGCCCCAGCATTTT,CAGSPRGLPIEPQHF
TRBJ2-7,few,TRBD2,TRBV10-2,TGCGCCAGCAGGGGACTAGCGGGGCGATACGAGCAGTACTTC,CASRGLAGRYEQYF
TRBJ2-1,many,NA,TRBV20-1,TGCAGTGCTAGAAACCTGGGACGGGGCAATGAGCAGTTCTTC,CSARNLGRGNEQFF
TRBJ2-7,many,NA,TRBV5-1,TGCGCCAGCATGGGGACGGAAAATTACGAGCAGTACTTC,CASMGTENYEQYF
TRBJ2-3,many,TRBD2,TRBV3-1,TGTGCCAGCAGCCAAAAAGCGGGAGGGTTCACAGATACGCAGTATTTT,CASSQKAGGFTDTQYF
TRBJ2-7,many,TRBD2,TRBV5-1,TGCGCCAGCAGCTTGGCCGTTAGGCCCGCTAGCGGCTCCTACGAGCAGTACTTC,CASSLAVRPASGSYEQYF
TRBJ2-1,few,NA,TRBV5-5,TGTGCCAGCAGCTTGGAGGGGGCGGCGGGAGCCTACAATGAGCAGTTCTTC,CASSLEGAAGAYNEQFF
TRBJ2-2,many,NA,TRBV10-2,TGCGCCAGCAGTGAGGGAACAGCGAACACCGGGGAGCTGTTTTTT,CASSEGTANTGELFF
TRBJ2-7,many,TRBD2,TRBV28,TGTGCCAGCAGTTTATTAGGTAGCGGGGAGCAGTACTTC,CASSLLGSGEQYF